The 6 T cell receptor beta chains below all came from one sample that was sequenced in a study of T cell responses to AZD1222 COVID-19 vaccine. Using immunoSEQ multiplex PCR, the repertoire was profiled, and TCRdb retains in-frame clones only, with some absent. The table lists around 110,000 clones, 85% to 95% of them singletons. Sequencing was performed on peripheral blood, taken on day 0 of AZD1222 vaccination. The receptors here all came from an adult in good health.

The V gene is TRBV10-2, the J gene TRBJ2-5; TRBD2 agrees at 14 bases. Germline-derived CDR1 and CDR2 are WSHSY and SAAADI. J was trimmed by 3 bases and V by 5 bases; bases with no gene match: 8. This CDR3 contains 17 residues. CDR3 nucleotide sequence: TGCGCCAGCAGTCCGGCCGGGACTAGCGGGAGAGAAGAGACCCAGTACTTC. Translation gives CASSPAGTSGREETQYF.

This sequence joins TRBV27 and TRBJ1-2; perhaps TRBD1 as D (5 bases). The CDR3 is 11 amino acids. Per the germline V gene, CDR1 is MNHEY and CDR2 is SMNVEV (reference sequence). V was pared by 8 bases and J by 3 bases, with 7 bases between. The CDR3 loop reads CASGAYYGYTF. The CDR3 nucleotides read TGTGCCAGCGGGGCCTACTATGGCTACACCTTC.

About this clone: At one of its ends the junction is not consistent with the germline gene, which may arise from a read error. This chain joins TRBV2 and TRBJ1-5; no definite D call. CDR1 SNHLY and CDR2 FYNNEI come from the germline V gene. CDR3 length: 16 residues. In DNA, the CDR3 is TGTGCCAGCAGAGAAGGGTTAGGTTTTGGCAATCAGCCCCAGCATTTT. Its protein is CASREGLGFGNQPQHF.

The chain links TRBV3-1 (or the pseudogene TRBV3-2) to TRBJ1-4; tentative D call: TRBD1 (5 bases). V lost 1 base and J 0 bases, leaving 6 bases between the germline ends. Germline lookup yields CDR1 LGHDT and CDR2 YNNKEL (reference sequence). The CDR3 loop spans 15 amino acids. For the CDR3, the DNA is TGTGCCAGCAGCCAAGTAGGGGCAACTAATGAAAAACTGTTTTTT. Residues: CASSQVGATNEKLFF.

V usage is TRBV3-1 (or the pseudogene TRBV3-2) and J usage is TRBJ2-7, with D unclear. This CDR3 comprises 11 residues. V was trimmed by 0 bases and J by 6 bases, leaving 3 bases between them. CDR1 is LGHDT, CDR2 YNNKEL, per germline (reference sequence). DNA of the CDR3: TGTGCCAGCAGCCAAGATCGCGAGCAGTACTTC. It translates to CASSQDREQYF.

The CDR3 nucleotides are TGTGCCAGCACCCCTAACACAGATACGCAGTATTTT. As protein: CASTPNTDTQYF. This sequence joins TRBV2 and TRBJ2-3; D not resolved. This CDR3 region has 12 residues. Trimming took off 7 bases at V and 2 bases at J, with 7 bases between the two ends. Germline V gives CDR1 SNHLY, CDR2 FYNNEI.